This T cell receptor beta chain is from a study of OX40 agonist ivuxolimab in advanced cancers. Whole-study context: Ivuxolimab, which patients received intravenously every 2 weeks, was dosed at 0.01 to 10 mg/kg. Among those enrolled, mean age was around 60 years (range roughly 20 to 85) and about 82% were male. A partial response was reached by three patients: one with hepatocellular carcinoma and two with cutaneous melanoma.

The germline V and J ends were trimmed by 7 bases and 1 base, with 8 bases remaining between them. Germline V gene data show CDR1 as MNHNY and CDR2 as SVGAGI (reference sequence). The CDR3 contains 12 residues. Profiling relied on immunoSEQ multiplex PCR, and the TCRdb table lists in-frame clones only, not all of them. The table shows tens of thousands of clones, with about 88% occurring only once. The TCR was taken from an adult with an advanced solid tumor such as melanoma, head and neck, liver or kidney cancer. The input for sequencing was CD4+ or CD8+ T cells sorted from blood, taken in a trial of the OX40 agonist ivuxolimab. The chain is built from TRBV6-6 and TRBJ2-7; D perhaps matches TRBD2 (5 bases). The DNA for the CDR3 is TGTGCCAGCACCGGGGATTCCTACGAGCAGTACTTC. Its translation: CASTGDSYEQYF.